This T cell receptor beta chain was sequenced in a study of blood T cell repertoires in COVID-19 (dated by TCRdb to the early 2020s). About the full investigation: The collaborator samples originated in the United States, Italy and Spain and spanned the acute and convalescent phases of COVID-19. The material from the prospective study consisted of cDNA or gDNA derived from T cells, B-cell-depleted T cells, or PBMCs. Subjects who had been exposed to COVID-19, were actively infected with it, or had recovered from it provided the deeply sampled blood TCRbeta repertoires that made up the dataset. The repertoires were released in a freely available public database meant as a resource for research on the immune response to SARS-CoV-2. Samples were obtained from the ongoing ImmuneRACE study (first 160 participants) and from 1,254 subjects provided by 6 global collaborators. A de-identified subject ID, COVID-19 status, age in years and sex were almost always included in the sample metadata. Where available, HLA class I and class II types were obtained from metadata supplied by the sample provider rather than from assay-based typing. The study at large found these results: How much clinical and demographic metadata was included differed by source and by participant, and the metadata was provided uncurated.

The immunoSEQ Assay, a bias-controlled multiplex PCR, was used to amplify TCRbeta CDR3 regions from genomic DNA. As for the authors' bioinformatics: The number of nucleated cells in each sample was estimated from the amplification of reference gene primers within the assay. Sequence reads were collapsed and filtered to measure the absolute abundance of every unique TCRbeta CDR3 rearrangement. For each sample, productive Simpson clonality was calculated as the square root of Simpson's diversity index across productive rearrangements. TCRdb retrieved this table from immuneACCESS and kept in-frame rearrangements only. Not all clones are present; in checked studies, unresolved V genes account for under half, and no reason is known for the remainder. The V and J calls and clone size come from that table; D and trimming were worked out from the DNA. For this sample there are more than 200,000 clones; around 85% appear just once. About 2.2% of the sample is held by the ten biggest clonotypes.

As regards this clone: Its antigen target is currently unknown. No base quality information exists; no much larger clone differs at one position.

Each collaborating institution followed its own protocols to collect whole blood in K2EDTA tubes. For TCRbeta analysis, collaborators shipped samples as frozen whole blood, isolated PBMCs, or DNA extracted from either of those sample types. The sequence came from a woman between 50 and 59 years old with acute or convalescent COVID-19. Sequenced material: peripheral blood.

The DNA sequence is as follows: TGTGCCAGCAGCTTAGGAATTAGCACTGAAGCTTTCTTT. This sequence encodes CASSLGISTEAFF. The rearranged segments are TRBV7-2 and TRBJ1-1; the D gene assignment is ambiguous. From the germline V gene, CDR1 is SGHTA and CDR2 is FQGNSA. From the cysteine up to the phenylalanine, the CDR3 has a length of 13 residues. The only DNA kept is the CDR3, 39 bases in frame from the first base. V is clipped by 1 base and J by 4 bases, and the sequence between their germline boundaries is 7 bases long.